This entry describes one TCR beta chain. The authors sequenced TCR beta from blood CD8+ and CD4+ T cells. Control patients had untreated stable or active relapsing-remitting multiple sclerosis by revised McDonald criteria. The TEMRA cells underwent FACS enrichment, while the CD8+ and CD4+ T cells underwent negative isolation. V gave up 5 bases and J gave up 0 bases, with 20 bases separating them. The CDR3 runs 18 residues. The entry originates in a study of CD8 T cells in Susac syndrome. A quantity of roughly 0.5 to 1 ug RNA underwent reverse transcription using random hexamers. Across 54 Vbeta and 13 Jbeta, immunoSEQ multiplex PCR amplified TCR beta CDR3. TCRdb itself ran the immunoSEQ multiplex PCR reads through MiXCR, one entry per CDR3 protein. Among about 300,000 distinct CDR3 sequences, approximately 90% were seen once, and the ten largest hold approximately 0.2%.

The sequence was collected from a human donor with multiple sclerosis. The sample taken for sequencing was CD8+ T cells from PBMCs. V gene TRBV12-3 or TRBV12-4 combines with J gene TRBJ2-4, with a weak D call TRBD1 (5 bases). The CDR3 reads CASSPLRRVGLAKNIQYF. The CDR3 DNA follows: TGTGCCAGCAGTCCTTTGCGGAGAGTGGGGCTAGCCAAAAACATTCAGTACTTC.